This TCR beta chain appears in the sequencing data of a study of cytomegalovirus exposure and HLA in healthy donors. As to this clone: The antigen is not known.

Whole-study findings and limits: Specific recognition of CMV antigens was confirmed in vitro for a few chains (all CMV-associated). When a later analysis compared HLA-associated TCR beta chains with equally common others, the HLA-associated chains turned out to be more clonally expanded and to have lower generation probabilities. Later work found that TCR association rates differed between HLA loci; DRB1 had the most and HLA-C the fewest.

The PCR had 60 Vbeta and 13 Jbeta primers. The assay was immunoSEQ multiplex PCR, and TCRdb's table has in-frame clones only and misses some. The sample holds about 130,000 clones, around 8.5% seen once. V lost 4 bases and J 0 bases, leaving 10 bases between the germline ends. The CDR3 is 14 amino acids. In germline, CDR1 is SGHRS, CDR2 YFSETQ. This chain uses TRBV5-1 with TRBJ1-1; D may be TRBD1 (5 bases). Sample: PBMCs. The TCR was taken from a man aged 40-49 years in good health and CMV-seronegative. The DNA of the CDR3 is TGCGCCAGCAGCGCGGGACCGGTGAACACTGAAGCTTTCTTT. Its translation: CASSAGPVNTEAFF.